The 6 T cell receptor beta chains below were found in one sample sequenced in a study of T cells in Graves' hyperthyroidism and ophthalmopathy (dated by TCRdb to between 2019 and 2020). The method was multiplex PCR. TCRdb shows the sequencer as Illumina HiSeq 2000. The TCR beta CDR3 regions were amplified from the RNA transcripts. The TCR CDR3 was subjected to a first round of RT-PCR using the HTBI primer set and the Qiagen OneStep RT-PCR kit. The raw public data were reprocessed by TCRdb itself: fastp quality trimming at Q25, MiXCR clonotype calling, in-frame beta chains only. Rows with a matching CDR3 protein are joined into one entry that keeps the most common DNA and genes. The sample table holds 450,000 to 700,000 distinct CDR3 sequences, of which 46% were seen once. The ten top clones hold roughly 19% of the sample. The sequencing sample was made of peripheral blood or thyroid tissue (not recorded which). These TCRs come from an adult woman with Graves' disease, either hyperthyroidism or ophthalmopathy (not recorded which).

On this clonotype itself: This may be a read error, as it is one base from a much larger clone. The rearrangement joins TRBV30 to TRBJ1-2; a possible D gene is TRBD1 (5 bases). Germline values: CDR1 GTSNPN, CDR2 SVGIG (reference sequence). The V and J ends lost 7 bases and 5 bases respectively, with 20 bases between them. The length of the CDR3 is 14 residues. The CDR3 coding sequence is TGTGCCTTGACCGTTGATTGGGGGGGATATGGCTACACCTTC. Its protein is CALTVDWGGYGYTF.

The CDR3 DNA follows: TGTGCCAGCAGCGGCCTTGGGGGATTCGCTGAAGCTTTCTTT. Amino acid sequence: CASSGLGGFAEAFF. The chain is built from TRBV2 and TRBJ1-1; D possibly corresponds to TRBD1 (5 bases). Germline V gene data show CDR1 as SNHLY and CDR2 as FYNNEI. The V and J ends lost 6 bases and 6 bases respectively, with 17 bases between them. The CDR3 runs 14 residues.

The V gene is TRBV13, the J gene TRBJ1-1, with D perhaps matching TRBD1 (5 bases). Between the trimmed V and J ends, which lost 3 bases and 3 bases, there was a span of 17 bases. CDR3 length: 16 residues. Germline V gives CDR1 PRHDT, CDR2 FYEKMQ (reference sequence). CDR3 DNA: TGTGCCAGCAGCTTTCGGTTGGGGGAGTTGGACACTGAAGCTTTCTTT. This sequence encodes CASSFRLGELDTEAFF. Full variable domain (rest looked up from reference TRBV13 and TRBJ1-1): AAGVIQSPRHLIKEKRETATLKCYPIPRHDTVYWYQQGPGQDPQFLISFYEKMQSDKGSIPDRFSAQQFSDYHSELNMSSLELGDSALYFCASSFRLGELDTEAFFGQGTRLTVV.

Only a few counts were recorded for this clonotype. The CDR3 protein is CASSLMGRGNTEAFF. The DNA of the CDR3 is TGTGCCAGCAGCTTAATGGGTAGGGGGAACACTGAAGCTTTCTTT. This chain links TRBV7-9 with TRBJ1-1, with D possibly matching TRBD1 (5 bases). V lost 2 bases to trimming and J lost 1 base, with 11 bases between them. The CDR3 sequence is 15 residues long. Germline V gene sequence: CDR1 SEHNR, CDR2 FQNEAQ (reference sequence).

This clonotype was seen just once. The chain links TRBV15 to TRBJ2-2; TRBD2 agrees at 7 bases. With V trimmed by 3 bases and J by 4 bases, 8 bases remained unmatched. The CDR3 spans 16 residues. Germline V gene data show CDR1 as LNHNV and CDR2 as YYDKDF (reference sequence). This chain's CDR3 is CATSSLYAGATGELFF. The CDR3 DNA reads as TGTGCCACCAGCAGCTTATATGCGGGAGCCACCGGGGAGCTGTTTTTT. Full variable domain (outside the CDR3, taken from reference TRBV15 and TRBJ2-2): DAMVIQNPRYQVTQFGKPVTLSCSQTLNHNVMYWYQQKSSQAPKLLFHYYDKDFNNEADTPDNFQSRRPNTSFCFLDIRSPGLGDTAMYLCATSSLYAGATGELFFGEGSRLTVL.

This clonotype was counted at least ten times. This chain joins TRBV29-1 and TRBJ2-5; tentative D call: TRBD1 (5 bases). This CDR3 is 17 amino acids long. Germline CDR1 is SQVTM and CDR2 is ANQGSEA. V shed 6 bases and J shed 5 bases, with 28 bases lying between them. The CDR3 DNA is TGCAGCGTGGCTGGCAGGGCCCAAATTCTTCAAAGGGAGACCCAGTACTTC. Encoded protein: CSVAGRAQILQRETQYF. The whole variable domain, remainder taken from reference TRBV29-1 and TRBJ2-5, is SAVISQKPSRDICQRGTSLTIQCQVDSQVTMMFWYRQQPGQSLTLIATANQGSEATYESGFVIDKFPISRPNLTFSTLTVSNMSPEDSSIYLCSVAGRAQILQRETQYFGPGTRLLVL.